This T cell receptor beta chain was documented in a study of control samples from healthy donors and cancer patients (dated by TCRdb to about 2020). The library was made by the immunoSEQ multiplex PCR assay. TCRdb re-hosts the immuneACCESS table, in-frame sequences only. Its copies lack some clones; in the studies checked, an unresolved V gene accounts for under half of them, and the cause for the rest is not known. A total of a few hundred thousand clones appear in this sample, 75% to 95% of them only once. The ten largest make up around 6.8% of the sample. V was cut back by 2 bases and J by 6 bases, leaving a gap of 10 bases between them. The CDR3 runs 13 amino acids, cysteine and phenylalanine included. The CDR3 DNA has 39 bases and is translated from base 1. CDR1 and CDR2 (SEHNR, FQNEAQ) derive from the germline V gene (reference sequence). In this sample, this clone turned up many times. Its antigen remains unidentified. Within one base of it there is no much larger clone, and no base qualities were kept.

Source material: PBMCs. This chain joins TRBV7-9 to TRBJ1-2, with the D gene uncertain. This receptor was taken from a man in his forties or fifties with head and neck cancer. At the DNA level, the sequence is TGTGCCAGCAGCTTACTGGGAGTGGATGGCTACACCTTC. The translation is CASSLLGVDGYTF.